This T cell receptor (beta chain) was captured by sequencing in a study of T cell changes during pregnancy in multiple sclerosis (dated by TCRdb to the late 2010s). Concerning the study at large: In women with multiple sclerosis, the researchers looked at how the T cell repertoire shifted as pregnancy progressed.

V and J are trimmed by 7 bases and 4 bases, and the gene matches miss 12 bases of the junction. The germline V gene (reference sequence) supplies CDR1 LNHDA and CDR2 SQIVND. CDR3 length: 15 amino acids, cysteine to phenylalanine. CDR3 DNA only is kept here, 45 bases in frame from base 1. Note on this clone: Its recognized antigen is unknown. One base away there is no much larger clone; base qualities are not given.

Receptors were amplified or captured by the immunoSEQ multiplex PCR assay. This immuneACCESS table, as held by TCRdb, lists in-frame sequences with V and J called but not all clones. Of the missing ones, under half trace to an unresolved V gene in checked studies; the others have no known cause. The sample table records about 40,000 clones; 80% to 95% of these occur just once. The ten largest clones capture around 0.5% of the sample. This sequence originates from a female donor in good health, enrolled as a control in a pregnancy study. Sequenced material: CD4+ T cells from peripheral blood mononuclear cells, taken in the second trimester of pregnancy. The chain joins TRBV19 to TRBJ2-7; the junction holds 8 bases that match TRBD1. The CDR3 loop reads CASTAAGTGGYEQYF. The DNA sequence is given as TGTGCCAGTACCGCGGCCGGGACAGGAGGTTACGAGCAGTACTTC.